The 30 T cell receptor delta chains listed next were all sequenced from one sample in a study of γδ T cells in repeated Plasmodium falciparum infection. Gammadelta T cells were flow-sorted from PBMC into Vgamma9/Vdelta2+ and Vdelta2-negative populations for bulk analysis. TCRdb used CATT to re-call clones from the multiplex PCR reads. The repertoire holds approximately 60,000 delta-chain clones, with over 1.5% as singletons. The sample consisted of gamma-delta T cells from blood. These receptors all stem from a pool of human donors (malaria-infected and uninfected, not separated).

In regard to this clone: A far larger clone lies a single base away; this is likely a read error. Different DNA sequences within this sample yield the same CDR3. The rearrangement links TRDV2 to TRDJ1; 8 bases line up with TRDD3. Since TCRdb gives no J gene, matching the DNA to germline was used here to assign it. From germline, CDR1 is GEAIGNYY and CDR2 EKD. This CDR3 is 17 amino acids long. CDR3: CACDTLQGIPYTDKLIF. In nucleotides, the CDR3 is TGCGCCTGTGACACCCTCCAGGGGATACCTTACACCGATAAACTCATCTTT.

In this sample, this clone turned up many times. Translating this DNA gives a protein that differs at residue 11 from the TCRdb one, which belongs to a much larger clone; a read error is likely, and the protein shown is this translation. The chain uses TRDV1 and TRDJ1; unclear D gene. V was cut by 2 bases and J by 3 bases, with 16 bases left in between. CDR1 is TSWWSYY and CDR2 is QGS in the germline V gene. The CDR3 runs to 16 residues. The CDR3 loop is CALGETRAAYADKLIF. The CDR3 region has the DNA TGTGCTCTTGGGGAAACAAGGGCCGCGTACGCCGATAAACTCATCTTT.

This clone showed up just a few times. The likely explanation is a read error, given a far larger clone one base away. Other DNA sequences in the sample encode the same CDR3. CDR3 loop: CACDTVPTGGYTDKLIF. The CDR3 nucleotides read TGTGCCTGTGACACCGTCCCTACTGGGGGATACACCGACAAACTCATCTTT. This chain joins TRDV2 and TRDJ1, with 12 positions matching TRDD3. The J gene, not given by TCRdb, was assigned here from a germline match of the nucleotide sequence. The germline V gene has CDR1 GEAIGNYY and CDR2 EKD. This CDR3 spans 17 amino acids.

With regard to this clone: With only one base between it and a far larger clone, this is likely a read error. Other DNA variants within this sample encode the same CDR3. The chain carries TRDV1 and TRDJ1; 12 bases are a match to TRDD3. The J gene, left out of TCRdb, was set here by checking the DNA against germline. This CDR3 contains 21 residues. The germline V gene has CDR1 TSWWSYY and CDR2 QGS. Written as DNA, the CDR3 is TGTGCTCTCGGGGAAACCTTAAAATTCACGGGGTACTGGGGGATACTGGGGAAACTCATCTTT. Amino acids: CALGETLKFTGYWGILGKLIF.

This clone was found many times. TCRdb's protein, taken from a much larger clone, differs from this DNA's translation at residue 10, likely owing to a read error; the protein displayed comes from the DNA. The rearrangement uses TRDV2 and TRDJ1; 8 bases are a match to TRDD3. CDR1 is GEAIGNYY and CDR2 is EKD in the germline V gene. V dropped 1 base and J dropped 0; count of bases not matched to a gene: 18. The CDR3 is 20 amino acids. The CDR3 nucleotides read TGTGCCTGTGACACGGCCTTCCCACCGACTACTGGGGGGTACACCGATAAACTCATCTTT. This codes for CACDTAFPPTTGGYTDKLIF.

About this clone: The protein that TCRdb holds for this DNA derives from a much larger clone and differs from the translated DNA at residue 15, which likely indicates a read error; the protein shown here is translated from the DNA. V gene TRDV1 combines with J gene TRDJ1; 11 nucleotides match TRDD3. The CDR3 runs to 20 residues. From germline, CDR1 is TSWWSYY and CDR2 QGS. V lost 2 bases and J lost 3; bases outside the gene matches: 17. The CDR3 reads CALGETRYWGIYSHPDKLIF. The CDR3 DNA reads TGTGCTCTTGGGGAAACCCGGTACTGGGGGATATATTCCCACCCCGATAAACTCATCTTT.

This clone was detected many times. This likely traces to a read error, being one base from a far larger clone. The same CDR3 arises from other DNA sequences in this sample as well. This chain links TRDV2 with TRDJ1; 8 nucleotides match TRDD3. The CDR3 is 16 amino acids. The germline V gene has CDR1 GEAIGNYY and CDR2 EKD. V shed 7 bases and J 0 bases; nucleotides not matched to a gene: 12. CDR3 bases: TGTGCCTGCGTCAGTACTGGGGGGTTGTACACCGATAAACTCATCTTT. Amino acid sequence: CACVSTGGLYTDKLIF.

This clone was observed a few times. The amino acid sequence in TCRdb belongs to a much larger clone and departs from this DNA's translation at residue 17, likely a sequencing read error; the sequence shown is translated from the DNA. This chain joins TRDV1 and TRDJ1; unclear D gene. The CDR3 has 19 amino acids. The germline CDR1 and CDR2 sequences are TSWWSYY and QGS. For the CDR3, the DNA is TGTGCTCTTGGGGTTACGAACTATCTCCTGGTATTACAACAAGATAAACCCATCTTT. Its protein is CALGVTNYLLVLQQDKPIF.

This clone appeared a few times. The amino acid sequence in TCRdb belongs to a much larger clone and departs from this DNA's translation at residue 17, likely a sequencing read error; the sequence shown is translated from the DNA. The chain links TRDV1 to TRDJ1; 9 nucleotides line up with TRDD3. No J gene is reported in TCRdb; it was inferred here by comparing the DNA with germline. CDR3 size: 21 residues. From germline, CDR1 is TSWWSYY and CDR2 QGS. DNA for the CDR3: TGTGCTCTTGGGGAACTGAAGAGCTTCCTAAAGTACTGGGGGGATACCGGTAAACTCATCTTT. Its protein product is CALGELKSFLKYWGDTGKLIF.

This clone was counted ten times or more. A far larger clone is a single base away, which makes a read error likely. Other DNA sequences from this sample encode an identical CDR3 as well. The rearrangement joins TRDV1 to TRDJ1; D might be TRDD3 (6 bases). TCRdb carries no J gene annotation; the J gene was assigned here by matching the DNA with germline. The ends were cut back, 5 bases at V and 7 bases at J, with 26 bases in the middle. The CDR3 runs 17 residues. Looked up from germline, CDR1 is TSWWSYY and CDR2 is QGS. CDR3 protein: CALGTPSVSGEVGKLIF. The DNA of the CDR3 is TGTGCTCTTGGGACTCCCAGTGTGTCGGGGGAGGTCGGTAAACTCATCTTT.

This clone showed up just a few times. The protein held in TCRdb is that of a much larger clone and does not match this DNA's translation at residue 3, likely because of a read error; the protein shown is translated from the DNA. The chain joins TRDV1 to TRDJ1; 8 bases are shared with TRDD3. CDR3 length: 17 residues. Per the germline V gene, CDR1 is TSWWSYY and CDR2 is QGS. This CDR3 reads CAFGWGNTLQYTDKLIF. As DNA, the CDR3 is TGTGCTTTTGGCTGGGGGAACACCCTTCAGTACACCGATAAACTCATCTTT.

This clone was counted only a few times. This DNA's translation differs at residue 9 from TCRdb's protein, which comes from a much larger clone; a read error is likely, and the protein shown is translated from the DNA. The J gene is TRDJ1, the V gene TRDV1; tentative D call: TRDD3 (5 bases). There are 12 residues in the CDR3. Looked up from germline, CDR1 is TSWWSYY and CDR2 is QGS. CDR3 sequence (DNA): TGTGCTCTTGGTGGGGACACCGATATACTCATCTTT. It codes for CALGGDTDILIF.

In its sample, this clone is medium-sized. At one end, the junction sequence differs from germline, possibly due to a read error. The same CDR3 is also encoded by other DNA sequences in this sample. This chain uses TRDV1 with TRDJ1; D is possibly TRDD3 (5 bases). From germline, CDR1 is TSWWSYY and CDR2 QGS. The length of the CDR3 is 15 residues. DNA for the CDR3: TGTGCTCTTGGGGACGCATACGGACCCACCGATAAACTCATATTT. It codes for CALGDAYGPTDKLIF.

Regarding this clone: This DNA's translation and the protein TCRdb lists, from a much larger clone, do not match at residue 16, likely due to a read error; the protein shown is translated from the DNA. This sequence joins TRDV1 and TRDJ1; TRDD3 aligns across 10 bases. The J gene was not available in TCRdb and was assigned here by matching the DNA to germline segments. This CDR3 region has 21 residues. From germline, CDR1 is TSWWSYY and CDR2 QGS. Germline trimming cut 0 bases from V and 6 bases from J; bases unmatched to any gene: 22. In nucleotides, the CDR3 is TGTGCTCTTGGGGAACTATGTGGGTGCCTGGGGGATATAGGGCGGAGGCATAAACTCATCTTT. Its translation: CALGELCGCLGDIGRRHKLIF.

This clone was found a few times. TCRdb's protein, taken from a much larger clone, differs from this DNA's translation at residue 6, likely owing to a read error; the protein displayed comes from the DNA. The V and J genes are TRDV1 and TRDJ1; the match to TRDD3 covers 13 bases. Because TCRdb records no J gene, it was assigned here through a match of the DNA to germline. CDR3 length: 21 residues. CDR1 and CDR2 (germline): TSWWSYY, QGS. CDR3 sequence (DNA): TGTGCTCTTGGGGATCCGGACGGTACTGGGGGATACGCCATATACACCGATGAACTCATCTTT. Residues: CALGDPDGTGGYAIYTDELIF.

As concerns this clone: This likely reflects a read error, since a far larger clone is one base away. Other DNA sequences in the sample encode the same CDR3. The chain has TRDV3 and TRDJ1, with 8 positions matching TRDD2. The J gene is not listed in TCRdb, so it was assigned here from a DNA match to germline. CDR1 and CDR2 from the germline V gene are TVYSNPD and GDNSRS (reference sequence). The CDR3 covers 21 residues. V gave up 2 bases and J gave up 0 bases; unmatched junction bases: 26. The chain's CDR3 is CAFARDSFLVPQPKYTDKLIF. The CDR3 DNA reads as TGTGCCTTTGCGCGCGACTCCTTCCTAGTCCCCCAACCCAAGTACACCGATAAACTCATCTTT. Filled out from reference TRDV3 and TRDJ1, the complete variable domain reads CDKVTQSSPDQTVASGSEVVLLCTYDTVYSNPDLFWYRIRPDYSFQFVFYGDNSRSEGADFTQGRFSVKHILTQKAFHLVISPVRTEDSATYYCAFARDSFLVPQPKYTDKLIFGKGTRVTVEP.

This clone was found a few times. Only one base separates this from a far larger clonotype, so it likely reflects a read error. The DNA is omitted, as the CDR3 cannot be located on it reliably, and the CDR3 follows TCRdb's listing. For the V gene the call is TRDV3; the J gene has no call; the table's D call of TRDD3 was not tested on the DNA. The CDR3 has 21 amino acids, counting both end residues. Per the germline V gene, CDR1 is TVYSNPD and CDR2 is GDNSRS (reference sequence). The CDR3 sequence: CASTSSLRYTGGYGYTDKLIF.

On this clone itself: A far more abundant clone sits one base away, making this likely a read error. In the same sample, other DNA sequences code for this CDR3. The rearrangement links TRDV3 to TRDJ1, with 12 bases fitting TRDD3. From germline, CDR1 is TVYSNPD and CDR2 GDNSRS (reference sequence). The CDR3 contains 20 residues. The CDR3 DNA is TGTGCCTTACTCTTCCGAGGGCTGAGGTACTGGGGGATACCGGGCGATAAGCTCATCTTT. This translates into CALLFRGLRYWGIPGDKLIF.

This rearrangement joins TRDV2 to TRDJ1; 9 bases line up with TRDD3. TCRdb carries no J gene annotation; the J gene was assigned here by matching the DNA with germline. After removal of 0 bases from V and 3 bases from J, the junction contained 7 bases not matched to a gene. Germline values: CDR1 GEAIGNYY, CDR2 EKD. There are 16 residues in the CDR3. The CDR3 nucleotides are TGTGCCTGTGACACCGTGGACTGGGGGACTGCCGATAAACTCATCTTT. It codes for CACDTVDWGTADKLIF.

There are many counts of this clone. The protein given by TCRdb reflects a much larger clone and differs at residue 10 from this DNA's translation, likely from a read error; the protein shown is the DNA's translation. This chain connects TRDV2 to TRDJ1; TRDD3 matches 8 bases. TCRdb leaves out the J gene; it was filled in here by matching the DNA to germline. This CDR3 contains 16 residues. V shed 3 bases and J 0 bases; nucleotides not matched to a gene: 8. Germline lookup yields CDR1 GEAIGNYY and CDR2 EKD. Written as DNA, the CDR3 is TGTGCCTGTGACGATCTGGGGGAGTTCCACACCGATAAACTCATCTTT. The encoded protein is CACDDLGEFHTDKLIF.

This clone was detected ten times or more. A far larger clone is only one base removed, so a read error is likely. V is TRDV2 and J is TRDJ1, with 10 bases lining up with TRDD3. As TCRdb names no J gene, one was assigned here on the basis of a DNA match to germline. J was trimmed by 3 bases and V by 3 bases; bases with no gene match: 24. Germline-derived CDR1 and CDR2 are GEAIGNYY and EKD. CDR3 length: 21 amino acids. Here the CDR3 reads CACDAYWGMTSGAGGADKLIF. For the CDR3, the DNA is TGTGCCTGTGACGCGTACTGGGGGATGACTTCGGGTGCGGGCGGCGCCGATAAACTCATCTTT.

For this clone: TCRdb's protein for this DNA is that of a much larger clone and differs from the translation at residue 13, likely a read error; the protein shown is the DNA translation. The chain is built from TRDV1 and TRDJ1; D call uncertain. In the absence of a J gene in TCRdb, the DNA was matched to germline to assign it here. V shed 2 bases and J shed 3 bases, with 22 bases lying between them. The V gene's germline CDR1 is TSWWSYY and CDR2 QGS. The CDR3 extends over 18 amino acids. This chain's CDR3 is CALGETGTVVQNADKLIF. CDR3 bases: TGTGCTCTTGGGGAAACGGGAACGGTCGTACAAAACGCCGATAAACTCATCTTT.

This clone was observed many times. CDR3 nucleotide sequence: TGTGCTCTTCCAACCCGGGGCCACCTTTCCGAGGGCGATAAACTCATCTTT. This sequence encodes CALPTRGHLSEGDKLIF. The chain carries TRDV1 and TRDJ1; D gene uncertain. Trimming took 8 bases from V and 4 from J, leaving 26 bases between them. The CDR3 has 17 residues. Per germline, CDR1 TSWWSYY and CDR2 QGS.

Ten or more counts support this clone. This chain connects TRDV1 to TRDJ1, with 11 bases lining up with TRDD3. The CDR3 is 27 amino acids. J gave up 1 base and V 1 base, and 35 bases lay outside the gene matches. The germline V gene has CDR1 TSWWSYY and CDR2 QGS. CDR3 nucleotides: TGTGCTCTTGGGGAACAAATTCCTACTCCCCCTCGTAGGCGCTCATACTGGGGGATAATGGTCACCGATAAACTCATCTTT. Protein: CALGEQIPTPPRRRSYWGIMVTDKLIF.

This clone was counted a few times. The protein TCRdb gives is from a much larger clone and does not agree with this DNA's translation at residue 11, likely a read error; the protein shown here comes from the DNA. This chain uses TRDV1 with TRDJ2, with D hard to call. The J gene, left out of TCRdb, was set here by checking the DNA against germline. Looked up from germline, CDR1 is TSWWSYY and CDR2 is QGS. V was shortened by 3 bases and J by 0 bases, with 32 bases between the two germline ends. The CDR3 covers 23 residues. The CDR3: CALGDPPEGWRIVSIPLTAQLFF. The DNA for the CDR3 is TGTGCTCTTGGGGATCCCCCGGAAGGTTGGAGGATTGTGTCTATCCCTTTGACAGCACAACTCTTCTTT.

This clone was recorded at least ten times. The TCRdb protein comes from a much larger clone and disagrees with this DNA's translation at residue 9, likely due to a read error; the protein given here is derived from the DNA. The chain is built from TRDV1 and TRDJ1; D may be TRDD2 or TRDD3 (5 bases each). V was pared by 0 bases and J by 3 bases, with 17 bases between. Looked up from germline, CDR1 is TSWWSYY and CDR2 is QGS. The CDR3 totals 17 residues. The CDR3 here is CALGELRAFWVADKLIF. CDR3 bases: TGTGCTCTTGGGGAACTAAGAGCCTTCTGGGTCGCCGATAAACTCATCTTT.

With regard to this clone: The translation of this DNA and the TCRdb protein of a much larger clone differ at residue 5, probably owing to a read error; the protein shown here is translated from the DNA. The CDR3 sequence is CALGKLSYNVLLGDAYTDKLIF. DNA of the CDR3: TGTGCTCTTGGGAAACTAAGCTACAACGTCTTACTGGGGGATGCTTACACCGATAAACTCATCTTT. This chain uses TRDV1 with TRDJ1, with 10 bases identical to TRDD3. The CDR3 extends over 22 amino acids. Germline values: CDR1 TSWWSYY, CDR2 QGS.

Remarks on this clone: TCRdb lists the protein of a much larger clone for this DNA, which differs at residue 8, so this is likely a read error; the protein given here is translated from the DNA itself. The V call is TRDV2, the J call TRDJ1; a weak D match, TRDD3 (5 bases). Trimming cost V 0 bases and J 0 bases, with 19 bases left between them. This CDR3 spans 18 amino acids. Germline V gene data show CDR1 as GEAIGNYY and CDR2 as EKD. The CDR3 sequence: CACDTSVRGAKYTDKLIF. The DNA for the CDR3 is TGTGCCTGTGACACCTCGGTACGGGGGGCCAAGTACACCGATAAACTCATCTTT.

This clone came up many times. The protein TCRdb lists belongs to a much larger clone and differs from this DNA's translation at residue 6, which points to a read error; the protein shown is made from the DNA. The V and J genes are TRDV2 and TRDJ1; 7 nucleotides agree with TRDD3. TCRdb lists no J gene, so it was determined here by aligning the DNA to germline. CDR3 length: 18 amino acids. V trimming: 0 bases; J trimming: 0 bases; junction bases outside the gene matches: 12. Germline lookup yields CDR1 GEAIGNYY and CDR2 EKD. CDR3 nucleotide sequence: TGTGCCTGTGACACCCCGGGTTTACTGGGGACGCACACCGATAAACTCATCTTT. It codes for CACDTPGLLGTHTDKLIF.

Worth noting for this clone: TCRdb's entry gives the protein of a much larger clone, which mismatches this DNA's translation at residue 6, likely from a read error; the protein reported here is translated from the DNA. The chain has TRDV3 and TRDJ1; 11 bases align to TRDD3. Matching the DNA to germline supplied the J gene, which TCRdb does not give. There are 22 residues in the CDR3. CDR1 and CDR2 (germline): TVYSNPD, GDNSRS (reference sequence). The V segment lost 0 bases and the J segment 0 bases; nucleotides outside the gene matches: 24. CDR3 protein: CAFRPSQYWGISGPSYTDKLIF. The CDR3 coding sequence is TGTGCCTTTAGACCCTCCCAATACTGGGGGATATCCGGACCATCGTACACCGATAAACTCATCTTT.